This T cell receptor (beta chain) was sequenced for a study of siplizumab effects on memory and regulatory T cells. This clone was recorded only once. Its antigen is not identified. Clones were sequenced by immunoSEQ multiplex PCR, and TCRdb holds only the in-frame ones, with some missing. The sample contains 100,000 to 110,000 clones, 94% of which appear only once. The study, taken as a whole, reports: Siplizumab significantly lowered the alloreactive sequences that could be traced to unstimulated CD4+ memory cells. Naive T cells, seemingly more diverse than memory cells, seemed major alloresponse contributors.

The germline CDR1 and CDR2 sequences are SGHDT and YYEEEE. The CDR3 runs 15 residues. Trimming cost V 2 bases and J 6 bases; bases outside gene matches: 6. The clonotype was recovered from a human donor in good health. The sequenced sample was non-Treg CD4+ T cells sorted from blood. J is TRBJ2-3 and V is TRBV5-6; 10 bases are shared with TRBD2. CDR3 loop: CASSFSPSGSDTQYF. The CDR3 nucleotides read TGTGCCAGCAGCTTTTCCCCTAGCGGGAGTGATACGCAGTATTTT.